The T cell receptor (beta chain) under discussion was sequenced for a study of T cells in tumors after PD-1 blockade. Looking at the study overall: A subset received ongoing vismodegib 150 mg daily alongside anti-PD-1 therapy.

This clone has a single count. The CDR3 contains 16 residues. Looked up from germline, CDR1 is LNHDA and CDR2 is SQIVND (reference sequence). V shed 3 bases and J shed 4 bases, with 18 bases lying between them. Sequencing used immunoSEQ multiplex PCR; TCRdb keeps in-frame clones, though not all of them. The data contain around 45,000 clones, 75% to 85% of them singletons. The TCR originated in a human donor with basal cell carcinoma. The gene calls are TRBV19 and TRBJ2-5, with D perhaps assigned TRBD1 or TRBD2 (5 bases each). This material consisted of PBMCs, taken before anti-PD-1 treatment. Here the CDR3 reads CASSMRASPGLETQYF. In nucleotides, the CDR3 is TGTGCCAGTAGTATGAGGGCGTCCCCGGGGCTAGAGACCCAGTACTTC.